A single sample is the source of the 2 T cell receptor beta chains below, sequenced in a study of patients and donors after allogeneic stem cell transplantation. In TCRdb, the RT-PCR reads were re-called with MiXCR into one record per CDR3 protein. This sample carries about 150,000 distinct CDR3 sequences, roughly two fifths of them seen once, and the ten largest clones take 50%. The specimen sequenced was blood, either unsorted or a sorted T cell fraction (not recorded which). These receptors were taken from a human donor who was either an allogeneic HSCT recipient or a stem cell or donor lymphocyte infusion donor (not recorded which). It is not recorded whose cells these are; they may come from a transplant donor.

The rearrangement links TRBV24-1 to TRBJ2-5; D call uncertain. CDR1 and CDR2 from the germline V gene are KGHDR and SFDVKD. Trimming left V 3 bases short and J 5 bases short, with 6 bases between. The CDR3 contains 12 residues. The CDR3 DNA is TGTGCCACCAGTGATCTAGGGGAGACCCAGTACTTC. Amino acids: CATSDLGETQYF.

The sample holds a few counts of this clonotype. V is TRBV2 and J is TRBJ1-2, with D maybe TRBD1 (6 bases). The germline gives CDR1 SNHLY, CDR2 FYNNEI. The CDR3 extends over 12 amino acids. Trimming left V 6 bases short and J 12 bases short, with 17 bases between. The CDR3 DNA reads as TGTGCCAGCAGCGACCCCGACCGGGGGCACACCTTC. Its protein is CASSDPDRGHTF.